This passage covers 10 T cell receptor beta chains from one sample sequenced in a study of radiation and T cells in renal cell carcinoma. Time point reported: baseline pretreatment blood. Treatment described: 15 Gy SBRT to primary tumor, nephrectomy 4 weeks later. Assay: immunoSEQ multiplex PCR; the TCRdb copy retains only in-frame clones and omits some. Of 70,000 to 100,000 clones in the sample, over 65% were seen once. The specimen comprised blood, sampled from a patient whose treatment included radiotherapy and nephrectomy. The receptors shown here come from a man aged 55 to 69 with renal cell carcinoma.

V is TRBV6-5 and J is TRBJ1-2; 7 positions agree with TRBD1. The CDR3 is made up of 12 amino acids. Germline trimming cut 8 bases from V and 2 bases from J; bases unmatched to any gene: 2. Germline V CDR1 and CDR2: MNHEY, SVGAGI. The DNA of the CDR3 is TGTGCCAGCCGCAGGGGGAACTATGGCTACACCTTC. This translates into CASRRGNYGYTF.

This clone has just a few counts. The chain links TRBV5-1 to TRBJ1-1; weak D call: TRBD1 (6 bases). V lost 4 bases to trimming and J lost 1 base, with 11 bases between them. CDR3 size: 14 residues. The germline V gene has CDR1 SGHRS and CDR2 YFSETQ. The CDR3 region is CASSPGQTNTEAFF. The CDR3 DNA sequence: TGCGCCAGCAGCCCAGGACAGACGAACACTGAAGCTTTCTTT.

The chain combines TRBV7-8 with TRBJ2-1; 7 bases are shared with TRBD2. In germline, CDR1 is SGHVS, CDR2 FQNEAQ. The CDR3 spans 14 residues. The trim removed 0 bases at V and 9 bases at J, leaving 5 bases unmatched. The CDR3 nucleotides read TGTGCCAGCAGCTTAGCGGGAGGGCGAGTTGAGCAGTTCTTC. Protein sequence: CASSLAGGRVEQFF.

The V gene is TRBV21-1, the J gene TRBJ2-7; TRBD2, the D gene given by the table, was not confirmed from the DNA. TRBV21-1 is annotated as a pseudogene. The CDR3 spans 14 residues. The CDR3 DNA reads as TGTGCCAGCAGCAAAGGTAGCGGTAATAGCGAGCAGTACTTC. Translation gives CASSKGSGNSEQYF.

This clone occurred a few times. The V and J genes are TRBV19 and TRBJ1-1, with D possibly TRBD1 on 5 matching bases. Germline CDR1 reads LNHDA; CDR2 reads SQIVND (reference sequence). Trimming cost V 5 bases and J 1 base, with 11 bases left between them. The CDR3 is 14 residues long. In nucleotides, the CDR3 is TGTGCCAGTAGTGAATCTACAGGGAACACTGAAGCTTTCTTT. Translating gives CASSESTGNTEAFF. Together with reference TRBV19 and TRBJ1-1, the CDR3 gives the full variable domain: DGGITQSPKYLFRKEGQNVTLSCEQNLNHDAMYWYRQDPGQGLRLIYYSQIVNDFQKGDIAEGYSVSREKKESFPLTVTSAQKNPTAFYLCASSESTGNTEAFFGQGTRLTVV.

This clone was seen only a few times. The chain couples TRBV9 to TRBJ2-2, with D possibly being TRBD1 (6 bases). The CDR3 has 12 amino acids. V lost 3 bases, J lost 7 bases, and 7 bases lay in between. Germline V gives CDR1 SGDLS, CDR2 YYNGEE. The CDR3 loop is CASSAGVGELFF. CDR3 DNA: TGTGCCAGCAGCGCAGGGGTCGGGGAGCTGTTTTTT.

The chain combines TRBV27 with TRBJ2-7; 9 nucleotides match TRBD2. The CDR3 loop spans 15 amino acids. V was pared by 6 bases and J by 0 bases, with 6 bases of the junction left unmatched. Germline CDR1 reads MNHEY; CDR2 reads SMNVEV (reference sequence). The CDR3 bases are TGTGCCAGCAGGTCTAGCGGGGCGAACTCCTACGAGCAGTACTTC. This gives the protein CASRSSGANSYEQYF.

The chain uses TRBV7-8 and TRBJ2-7; the match to TRBD1 covers 9 bases. Germline values: CDR1 SGHVS, CDR2 FQNEAQ. V was clipped by 1 base and J by 12 bases; unmatched bases: 4. The length of the CDR3 is 12 residues. CDR3 sequence (DNA): TGTGCCAGCAGCTTAGGGACAGGGGAAAGGTACTTC. It codes for CASSLGTGERYF.

The chain is built from TRBV4-2 and TRBJ1-2, with D tentatively TRBD1 (5 bases). The V end lost 0 bases, the J end lost 3 bases, and 14 bases lay between the germline ends. The CDR3 has 16 amino acids. Germline lookup yields CDR1 LGHNA and CDR2 YNFKEQ. This CDR3 reads CASSQEFGGVDYGYTF. For the CDR3, the DNA is TGTGCCAGCAGCCAAGAATTCGGGGGGGTGGACTATGGCTACACCTTC.

The chain joins TRBV21-1 to TRBJ1-1. TRBV21-1 is a pseudogene. The CDR3 totals 14 residues. CDR3 in DNA: TGTGCCAGCAGCAAAGATCCACCACCCTCTGAAGCTTTCTTT. It yields the protein CASSKDPPPSEAFF.